This TCR beta chain was found in a study of memory CD4+ T cells and cytomegalovirus serostatus. Findings and caveats of the study: The CMV-associated TCR signature appears largely within the CD4+ memory repertoire.

Libraries were prepared by immunoSEQ multiplex PCR; TCRdb keeps only in-frame clonotypes and omits some of them. The sample consists of some 60,000 clones, over 65% of them appearing once. The sort gate was single viable CD3+CD4+CD8-CD45RO+ cells for memory CD4+ T cells. This CDR3 is built from 16 residues. V gave up 5 bases and J gave up 0 bases; unmatched junction bases: 10. Germline V CDR1 and CDR2: LNHDA, SQIVND (reference sequence). As to this clone: Its antigen is unidentified.

The sample consisted of memory CD4+ T cells from blood. This clonotype was sampled from an adult in good health and CMV-seropositive. The gene calls are TRBV19 and TRBJ2-7; 7 nucleotides line up with TRBD1. The CDR3 here is CASSPLPGQSSYEQYF. For the CDR3, the DNA is TGTGCCAGTAGTCCCCTACCGGGACAGAGCTCCTACGAGCAGTACTTC.